The next 2 T cell receptor beta chains were all read from a single sample in a study of blood T cell repertoires in COVID-19. The method was immunoSEQ multiplex PCR; TCRdb's version includes in-frame clones alone and lacks a portion of them. The table lists approximately 400,000 clones, approximately 90% of them singletons. Sample: peripheral blood. The receptor set was obtained from a woman between 45 and 65 years old with COVID-19, enrolled during active disease.

The chain combines TRBV9 with TRBJ2-3; no firm D call. Deletions cut 0 bases from V and 5 bases from J, with 10 bases between. The CDR3 extends over 14 amino acids. Germline CDR1 reads SGDLS; CDR2 reads YYNGEE. This CDR3 is CASSVASQEDTQYF. In DNA form, the CDR3 reads TGTGCCAGCAGCGTAGCTTCCCAGGAAGATACGCAGTATTTT.

This clone turned up a few times. The V call is TRBV4-2, the J call TRBJ1-2, with TRBD1 identical over 9 bases. Germline-derived CDR1 and CDR2 are LGHNA and YNFKEQ. CDR3 size: 16 residues. V dropped 4 bases and J dropped 3; count of bases not matched to a gene: 9. CDR3 sequence (DNA): TGTGCCAGCAGCCTGGCGACGAGGGACAGGGACTATGGCTACACCTTC. Residues: CASSLATRDRDYGYTF.